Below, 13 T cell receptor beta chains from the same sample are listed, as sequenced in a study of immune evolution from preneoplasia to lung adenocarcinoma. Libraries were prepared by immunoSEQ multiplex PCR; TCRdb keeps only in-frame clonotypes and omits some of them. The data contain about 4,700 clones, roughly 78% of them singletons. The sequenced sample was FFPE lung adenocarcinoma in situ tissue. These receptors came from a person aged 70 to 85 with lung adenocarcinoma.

The CDR3 is CASSSRTGNSNQPQHF. In nucleotides, the CDR3 is TGTGCCAGCAGTTCCCGGACAGGGAATAGCAATCAGCCCCAGCATTTT. This chain joins TRBV28 and TRBJ1-5; 8 nucleotides match TRBD1. There are 16 residues in the CDR3. Germline V lookup: CDR1 MDHEN, CDR2 SYDVKM. V gave up 4 bases and J gave up 0 bases; unmatched junction bases: 5.

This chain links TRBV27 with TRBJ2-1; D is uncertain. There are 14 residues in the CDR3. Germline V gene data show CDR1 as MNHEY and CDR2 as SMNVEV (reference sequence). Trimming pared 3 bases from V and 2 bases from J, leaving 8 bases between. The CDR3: CASSLGITYNEQFF. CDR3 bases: TGTGCCAGCAGTTTGGGTATCACCTACAATGAGCAGTTCTTC.

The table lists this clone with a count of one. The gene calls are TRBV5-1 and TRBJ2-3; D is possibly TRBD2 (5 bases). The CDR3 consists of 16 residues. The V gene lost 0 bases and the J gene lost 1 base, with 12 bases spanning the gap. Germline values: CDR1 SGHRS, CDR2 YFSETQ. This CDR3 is CASSLDLPAGTDTQYF. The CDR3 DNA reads TGCGCCAGCAGCTTGGACCTTCCAGCGGGCACAGATACGCAGTATTTT.

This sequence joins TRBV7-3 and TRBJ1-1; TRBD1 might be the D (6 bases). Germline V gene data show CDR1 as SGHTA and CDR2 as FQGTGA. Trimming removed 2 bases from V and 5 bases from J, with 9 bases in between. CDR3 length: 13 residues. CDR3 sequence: CASSLYQGTEAFF. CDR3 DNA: TGTGCCAGCAGCTTATATCAGGGGACTGAAGCTTTCTTT.

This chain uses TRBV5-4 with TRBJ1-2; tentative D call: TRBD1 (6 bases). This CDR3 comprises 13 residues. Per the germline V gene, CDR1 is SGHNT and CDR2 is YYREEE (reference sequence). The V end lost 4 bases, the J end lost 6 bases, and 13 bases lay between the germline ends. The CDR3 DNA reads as TGTGCCAGCAGCCGTCCGGACAGAGATGGCTACACCTTC. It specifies CASSRPDRDGYTF. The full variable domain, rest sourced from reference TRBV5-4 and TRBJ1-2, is ETGVTQSPTHLIKTRGQQVTLRCSSQSGHNTVSWYQQALGQGPQFIFQYYREEENGRGNFPPRFSGLQFPNYSSELNVNALELDDSALYLCASSRPDRDGYTFGSGTRLTVV.

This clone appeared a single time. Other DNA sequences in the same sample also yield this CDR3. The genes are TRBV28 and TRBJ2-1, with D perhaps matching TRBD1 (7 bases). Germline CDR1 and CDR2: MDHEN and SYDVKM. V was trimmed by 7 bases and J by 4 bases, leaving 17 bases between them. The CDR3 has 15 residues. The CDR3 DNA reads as TGTGCCAGCATACGGCAGGGGGGAGGATACAATGAGCAGTTCTTC. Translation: CASIRQGGGYNEQFF.

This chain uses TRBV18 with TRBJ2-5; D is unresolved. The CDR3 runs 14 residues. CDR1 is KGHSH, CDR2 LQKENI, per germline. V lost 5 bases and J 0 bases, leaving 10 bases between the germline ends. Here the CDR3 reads CASSMVRNQETQYF. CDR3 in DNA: TGTGCCAGCTCAATGGTCAGAAACCAAGAGACCCAGTACTTC. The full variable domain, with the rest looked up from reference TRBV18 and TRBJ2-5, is NAGVMQNPRHLVRRRGQEARLRCSPMKGHSHVYWYRQLPEEGLKFMVYLQKENIIDESGMPKERFSAEFPKEGPSILRIQQVVRGDSAAYFCASSMVRNQETQYFGPGTRLLVL.

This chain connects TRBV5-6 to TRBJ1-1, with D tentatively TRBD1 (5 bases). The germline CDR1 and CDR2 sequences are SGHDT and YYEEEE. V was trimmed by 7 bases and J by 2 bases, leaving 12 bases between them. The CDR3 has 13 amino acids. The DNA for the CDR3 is TGTGCCAGCTCGCGGGGACCTAACACTGAAGCTTTCTTT. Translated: CASSRGPNTEAFF.

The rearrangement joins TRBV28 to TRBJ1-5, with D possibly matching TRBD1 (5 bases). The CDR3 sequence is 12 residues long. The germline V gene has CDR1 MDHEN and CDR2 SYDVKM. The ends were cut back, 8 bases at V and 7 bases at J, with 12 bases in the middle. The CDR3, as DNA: TGTGCCAGCTTCAGCTGGGACCAGCCCCAGCATTTT. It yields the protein CASFSWDQPQHF.

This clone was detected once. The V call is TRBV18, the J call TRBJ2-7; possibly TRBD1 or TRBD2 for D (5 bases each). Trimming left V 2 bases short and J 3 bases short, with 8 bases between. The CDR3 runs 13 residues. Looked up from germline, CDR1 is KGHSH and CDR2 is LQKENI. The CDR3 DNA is TGTGCCAGCTCACCAGGGACCGTCTACGAGCAGTACTTC. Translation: CASSPGTVYEQYF.

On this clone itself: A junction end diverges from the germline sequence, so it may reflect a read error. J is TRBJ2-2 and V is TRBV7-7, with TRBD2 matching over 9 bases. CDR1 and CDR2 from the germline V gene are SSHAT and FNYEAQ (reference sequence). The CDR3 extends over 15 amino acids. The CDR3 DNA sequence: TGTGCTAGCAGCCCATTAGCGGGGGTTACCGGGGAGCTGTTTTTT. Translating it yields CASSPLAGVTGELFF.

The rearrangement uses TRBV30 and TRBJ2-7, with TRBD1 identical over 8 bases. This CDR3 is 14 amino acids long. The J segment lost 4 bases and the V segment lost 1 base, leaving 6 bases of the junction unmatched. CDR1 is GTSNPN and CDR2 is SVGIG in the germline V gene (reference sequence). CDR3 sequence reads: CAWSGQGFWYEQYF. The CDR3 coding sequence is TGTGCCTGGAGTGGACAGGGGTTTTGGTACGAGCAGTACTTC.

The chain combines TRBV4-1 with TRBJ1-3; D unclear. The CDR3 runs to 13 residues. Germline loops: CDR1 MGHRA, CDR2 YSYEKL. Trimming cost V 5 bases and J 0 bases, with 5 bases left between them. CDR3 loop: CASSSVSGNTIYF. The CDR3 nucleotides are TGCGCCAGCAGCTCCGTCTCTGGAAACACCATATATTTT.